Here is one T cell receptor beta chain with its context. Its specificity is unknown. Other DNA sequences of this sample code for an identical CDR3. These data are taken from a study of graft-versus-host responses after intestinal transplantation. Study as a whole: All recipients were given anti-thymocyte globulin induction, and tacrolimus and steroids were then administered for around three years.

The ends were cut back, 0 bases at V and 0 bases at J, with 7 bases in the middle. Germline V gene lookup returns CDR1 GTSNPN and CDR2 SVGIG (reference sequence). This CDR3 has 14 residues. Profiling relied on immunoSEQ multiplex PCR, and the TCRdb table lists in-frame clones only, not all of them. The repertoire consists of roughly 75,000 clones, with 91% occurring once and the leading ten covering 0.1%. This receptor was taken from a human donor who received an intestinal transplant. Specimen: unstimulated CD4+ T cells sorted from spleen or lymph node cells, collected before intestinal transplant. This chain uses TRBV30 with TRBJ2-3; D possibly corresponds to TRBD2 (6 bases). The CDR3 sequence: CAWSVGTSTDTQYF. CDR3 nucleotides: TGTGCCTGGAGTGTAGGGACTAGCACAGATACGCAGTATTTT.